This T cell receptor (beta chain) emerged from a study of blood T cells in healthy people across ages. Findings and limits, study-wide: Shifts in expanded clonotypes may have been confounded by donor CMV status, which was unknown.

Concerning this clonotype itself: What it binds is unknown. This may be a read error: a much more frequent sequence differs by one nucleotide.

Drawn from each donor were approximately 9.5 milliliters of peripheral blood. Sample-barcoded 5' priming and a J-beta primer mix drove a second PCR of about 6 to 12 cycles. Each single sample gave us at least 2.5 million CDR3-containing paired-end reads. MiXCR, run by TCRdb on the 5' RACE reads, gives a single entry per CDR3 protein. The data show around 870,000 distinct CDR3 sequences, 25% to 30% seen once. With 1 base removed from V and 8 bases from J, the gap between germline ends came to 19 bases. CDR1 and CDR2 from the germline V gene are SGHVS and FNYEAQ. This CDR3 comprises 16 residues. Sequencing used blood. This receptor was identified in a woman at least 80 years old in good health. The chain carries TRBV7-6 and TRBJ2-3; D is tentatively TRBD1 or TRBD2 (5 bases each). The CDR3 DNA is TGTGCCAGCAGCTTAGGGGTCGGGGCGAGTGGCGGTACGCAGTATTTT. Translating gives CASSLGVGASGGTQYF.